These 2 T cell receptor beta chains originate from one sample sequenced in a study of blood T cell repertoires in COVID-19. The assay was immunoSEQ multiplex PCR, and TCRdb's table has in-frame clones only and misses some. The sample includes roughly 230,000 clones, roughly 89% of them seen just once. The sequenced sample consisted of peripheral blood. Receptors originate from a woman in her thirties or forties who had recovered from COVID-19.

This chain joins TRBV9 and TRBJ2-1; 8 bases are shared with TRBD2. Germline loops: CDR1 SGDLS, CDR2 YYNGEE. V was pared by 3 bases and J by 6 bases, with 8 bases of the junction left unmatched. The CDR3 runs to 15 residues. CDR3 DNA sequence: TGTGCCAGCAGCGGTAGCGCCGGGGGGGTCAATGAGCAGTTCTTC. As protein: CASSGSAGGVNEQFF.

The V gene is TRBV27, the J gene TRBJ2-3; 11 nucleotides align to TRBD2. The CDR3 has 15 residues. Germline-derived CDR1 and CDR2 are MNHEY and SMNVEV (reference sequence). V gave up 1 base and J gave up 7 bases; unmatched junction bases: 4. CDR3: CASSLLGTSGYTQYF. For the CDR3, the DNA is TGTGCCAGCAGTTTATTAGGGACTAGCGGTTATACGCAGTATTTT.